This T cell receptor beta chain was recorded in a study of long-term antiretroviral therapy in people with HIV. Whole-study findings and limits: ART preceded a rise in diversity that nonetheless stayed lower than in transplant donor controls.

Survey level was the resolution at which the v3.0 immunoSEQ assay ran. The sequencing target was roughly 35,000-55,000 T-cell genomes per sample. Some clones are missing from TCRdb's copy, which holds only in-frame ones; the method was immunoSEQ multiplex PCR. Of tens of thousands of clones in the sample, roughly 83% were seen once. Turning to this clone: Its antigen is currently unknown.

Post-ART PBMC samples numbered at least two per donor, and pre-ART ones at least one. Every HIV-positive participant received treatment in the United States. This CDR3 comprises 15 residues. The germline V gene has CDR1 SNHLY and CDR2 FYNNEI. Trimming removed 7 bases from V and 8 bases from J; junction bases left unmatched: 9. The clonotype originates from a young man with HIV. The chain carries TRBV2 and TRBJ2-1, with 12 nucleotides matching TRBD2. The material sequenced was unsorted PBMCs, taken 0.7 years before starting antiretroviral therapy. CDR3 in amino acids: CASTPGTSGSDEQFF. The CDR3 DNA reads TGTGCCAGCACCCCCGGGACTAGCGGGTCGGATGAGCAGTTCTTC.